This TCR beta chain comes out of a study of human T cells and chemical hapten exposure. Study in general: Patients got weekly scalp diphenylcyclopropenone doses over the approximately 23-week study. Upper-back patches of 0.01% DPC were read at 6 days.

Study conclusions and caveats: High-frequency TCRs, those above 1 in 1000, stayed the same after DPC sensitization.

With regard to this clonotype: Its antigen remains unidentified.

Noted time point: patch test 2, 6 weeks after DPC sensitization. The treatment was: therapeutic diphenylcyclopropenone sensitization with weekly scalp DPC. The library tagged each cDNA molecule with unique molecular identifiers. One entry per CDR3 protein, called by TCRdb with MiXCR from the RACE reads. Of under 100,000 distinct CDR3 sequences listed, 10% are singletons. The receptor was derived from a woman between 50 and 59 years old with alopecia areata. Some clones in this sample may be carry-over from other donors' samples. Here the sequenced sample was whole blood, taken in connection with sensitization to the hapten diphenylcyclopropenone (DPC).

The CDR3 coding sequence is TGCGCCAGCAGCCAAGGTTCCGGGACAGGGAGGGAGCAGTACTTC. Translation: CASSQGSGTGREQYF. V usage is TRBV4-1 and J usage is TRBJ2-7; 9 positions match TRBD1. The CDR3 length is 15 residues. Germline CDR1 MGHRA, CDR2 YSYEKL. The junction had 8 bases not matched to a gene; V was cut back by 1 base and J by 7 bases.